This TCR beta chain was retrieved from a study of T cells after yellow fever vaccination. TCRdb passed the 5' RACE reads through MiXCR, listing each CDR3 protein once. The table shows 100,000 to 150,000 distinct CDR3 sequences, with 8% to 10% occurring only once. This CDR3 has 15 residues. V dropped 3 bases and J dropped 3; count of bases not matched to a gene: 2. Germline CDR1 MNHEY, CDR2 SMNVEV (reference sequence). General study points: It was a weaker secondary response, yet one that peaked faster, at day 5 versus 15.

This clonotype came up a few times. Its specificity is not known. The V call is TRBV27, the J call TRBJ2-6; 7 bases line up with TRBD2. This receptor was taken from a young man who received the YFV17D yellow fever vaccine. The sequenced sample was CD8+ T cells sorted from PBMCs, obtained on the day of the yellow fever booster vaccination. The CDR3 reads CASSFSGNGANVLTF. CDR3 coding DNA: TGTGCCAGCAGTTTCAGCGGGAATGGGGCCAACGTCCTGACTTTC.